This T cell receptor beta chain stems from a study of vaccination effects on CD4 cells after COVID-19. The study, taken as a whole, reports: Late in the post-vaccination period, infection-induced and vaccine-induced clones underwent marked clonal contraction.

Sequencing used immunoSEQ multiplex PCR; TCRdb keeps in-frame clones, though not all of them. Altogether tens of thousands of clones are present, less than 80% being singletons, with the ten largest covering around 2.5%. Concerning this clone: Its antigen is currently unknown.

This CDR3 comprises 13 residues. V was trimmed by 5 bases and J by 4 bases, leaving 11 bases between them. CDR1 is SGHTA, CDR2 FQGNSA, per germline. It was after approximately 11 days of culture that CD4+ T cells were isolated. Participants were given two doses of BNT162b2 or mRNA-1273 vaccine. Recipients of the vaccine had no prior SARS-CoV-2 infection and negative nucleocapsid antibodies. The rearrangement links TRBV7-2 to TRBJ1-2; the D gene is possibly TRBD1 (6 bases). The sequenced sample was CD4+ T cells from PBMCs cultured without peptide, obtained after COVID-19 vaccination. The TCR originated in a human donor who received a COVID-19 vaccine. The CDR3 protein is CASSPQGSYGYTF. The CDR3 nucleotides read TGTGCCAGCAGCCCACAGGGAAGCTATGGCTACACCTTC.